What follows are 21 T cell receptor beta chains derived from one specimen sequenced in a study of T cells in Graves' hyperthyroidism and ophthalmopathy. From RNA transcripts, TCR beta CDR3 regions were amplified. First-round RT-PCR of the TCR CDR3 relied on the HTBI primer set. TCRdb used MiXCR to reprocess the multiplex PCR reads, holding one entry per CDR3 protein. Found here are a few hundred thousand distinct CDR3 sequences, about 16% of them singletons; the top ten hold about 3.5%. The sample consisted of blood. Source of these receptors: a woman in her 40s with Graves' ophthalmopathy.

This clonotype showed up many times. V is TRBV28 and J is TRBJ2-5; D is tentatively TRBD1 or TRBD2 (6 bases each). Germline loops: CDR1 MDHEN, CDR2 SYDVKM. The CDR3 totals 13 residues. Trimming left V 0 bases short and J 5 bases short, with 7 bases between. The CDR3 DNA sequence: TGTGCCAGCAGTTTATGGGGGGGCGAGACCCAGTACTTC. Its translation: CASSLWGGETQYF.

The rearrangement uses TRBV5-1 and TRBJ2-6; TRBD1 is a possible D gene (5 bases). CDR3 length equals 15 residues. The germline V gene has CDR1 SGHRS and CDR2 YFSETQ. The V end was cut by 0 bases, the J end by 9 bases, with 13 bases between. CDR3 in amino acids: CASSLESPGFNVLTF. For the CDR3, the DNA is TGCGCCAGCAGCTTGGAATCTCCAGGGTTCAACGTCCTGACTTTC. Using reference TRBV5-1 and TRBJ2-6 for the parts outside the CDR3, the full variable domain is KAGVTQTPRYLIKTRGQQVTLSCSPISGHRSVSWYQQTPGQGLQFLFEYFSETQRNKGNFPGRFSGRQFSNSRSEMNVSTLELGDSALYLCASSLESPGFNVLTFGAGSRLTVL.

J is TRBJ2-1 and V is TRBV6-1, with D perhaps TRBD1 (5 bases). CDR1 MNHNS and CDR2 SASEGT come from the germline V gene. The CDR3 consists of 13 residues. V lost 0 bases to trimming and J lost 13 bases, with 13 bases between them. DNA of the CDR3: TGTGCCAGCAGTGAAGCAGGACACATCCCCCAGTTCTTC. Protein product: CASSEAGHIPQFF.

There are many counts of this clonotype. The chain is built from TRBV4-1 and TRBJ2-5; D gene uncertain. The CDR3 loop spans 13 amino acids. Trimming left V 5 bases short and J 5 bases short, with 12 bases between. Per germline, CDR1 MGHRA and CDR2 YSYEKL. The CDR3 sequence is CASSVLRSETQYF. As DNA, the CDR3 is TGCGCCAGCAGCGTCCTTAGAAGCGAGACCCAGTACTTC.

There are many counts of this clonotype. The rearrangement links TRBV7-9 to TRBJ1-1, with 10 bases aligning to TRBD1. Trimming at V came to 5 bases and at J to 5 bases, leaving 8 bases not matched to a gene. The CDR3 has 15 residues. Germline V gene sequence: CDR1 SEHNR, CDR2 FQNEAQ (reference sequence). The CDR3 DNA sequence: TGTGCCAGCAGCCCCAGGGGACAGGGGTTAACTGAAGCTTTCTTT. It translates to CASSPRGQGLTEAFF.

This clonotype has just a few counts. The chain is built from TRBV6-4 and TRBJ2-3; possible D gene TRBD2, 7 bases. Germline CDR1 is MRHNA and CDR2 is SNTAGT. The V end lost 2 bases, the J end lost 5 bases, and 11 bases lay between the germline ends. There are 14 residues in the CDR3. The CDR3 here is CASSDLGGGDTQYF. In DNA, the CDR3 is TGTGCCAGCAGTGACCTGGGAGGGGGAGATACGCAGTATTTT.

This clonotype came up a few times. V is TRBV11-2 and J is TRBJ2-2, with TRBD2 identical over 10 bases. The germline CDR1 and CDR2 sequences are SGHAT and FQNNGV. Losses at the gene ends were 2 bases for V and 5 bases for J; bases not matched to a gene: 8. CDR3 size: 17 residues. DNA of the CDR3: TGTGCCAGCAGCTTAAAAGCGGGGGGGCAGTTAACCGGGGAGCTGTTTTTT. It translates to CASSLKAGGQLTGELFF.

In its sample, this clonotype was seen many times. The rearrangement uses TRBV12-3 or TRBV12-4 and TRBJ2-5; either TRBD1 or TRBD2 may fit D (5 bases each). Trimming shortened V by 3 bases and J by 5 bases, and 13 bases separated the two germline ends. CDR3 length equals 14 residues. CDR3 nucleotides: TGTGCCAGCAGTTTTAGACAGTCGGGGGAGACCCAGTACTTC. Its protein product is CASSFRQSGETQYF.

This clonotype was detected ten times or more. V is TRBV5-1 and J is TRBJ2-3, with 8 bases aligning to TRBD2. CDR3 size: 15 residues. CDR1 is SGHRS, CDR2 YFSETQ, per germline. Trimming cost V 3 bases and J 1 base; bases outside gene matches: 4. CDR3 sequence (DNA): TGCGCCAGCAGCTCTAAGACTAGCGGCACAGATACGCAGTATTTT. This translates into CASSSKTSGTDTQYF.

This clonotype has just one count. The chain links TRBV4-1 to TRBJ2-7, with 7 positions matching TRBD2. The V gene's germline CDR1 is MGHRA and CDR2 YSYEKL. Trimming at V came to 3 bases and at J to 2 bases, leaving 4 bases not matched to a gene. CDR3 size: 14 residues. CDR3 sequence reads: CASSHVGGAYEQYF. The CDR3 nucleotides are TGCGCCAGCAGCCATGTTGGGGGGGCCTACGAGCAGTACTTC.

In this sample, this clonotype turned up many times. This chain joins TRBV7-2 and TRBJ2-7; the D gene is possibly TRBD2 (5 bases). CDR3 length: 13 amino acids. The germline CDR1 and CDR2 sequences are SGHTA and FQGNSA. V shed 1 base and J shed 7 bases, with 11 bases lying between them. CDR3 coding DNA: TGTGCCAGCAGCTTAGGAGGGTATGGAGAGCAGTACTTC. This codes for CASSLGGYGEQYF.

The rearrangement uses TRBV29-1 and TRBJ1-4; no reliable D call. The CDR3 is 12 amino acids. CDR1 is SQVTM and CDR2 is ANQGSEA in the germline V gene. Trimming stripped 4 bases from V and 7 bases from J, with 10 bases between. CDR3 residues: CSVVGLGEKLFF. Written as DNA, the CDR3 is TGCAGCGTTGTTGGTTTGGGTGAAAAACTGTTTTTT.

This clonotype was counted ten times or more. The chain employs TRBV10-2 and TRBJ2-1, with a weak D call TRBD2 (6 bases). V shed 1 base and J shed 2 bases, with 6 bases lying between them. This CDR3 region has 14 residues. Germline values: CDR1 WSHSY, CDR2 SAAADI. CDR3 residues: CASSEWGAYNEQFF. The CDR3 region has the DNA TGCGCCAGCAGTGAGTGGGGGGCCTACAATGAGCAGTTCTTC.

This clonotype was observed a few times. The CDR3 spells CSAPGLATGELFF. The CDR3 region has the DNA TGCAGTGCTCCAGGACTAGCGACCGGGGAGCTGTTTTTT. The chain uses TRBV20-1 and TRBJ2-2, with 9 bases aligning to TRBD2. V was clipped by 5 bases and J by 5 bases; unmatched bases: 3. The CDR3 runs 13 residues. Germline V lookup: CDR1 DFQATT, CDR2 SNEGSKA (reference sequence).

This clonotype was found many times. This chain connects TRBV5-1 to TRBJ2-1; the match to TRBD2 covers 12 bases. The germline V gene has CDR1 SGHRS and CDR2 YFSETQ. CDR3 size: 16 residues. The trim removed 4 bases at V and 9 bases at J, leaving 11 bases unmatched. The CDR3 spells CASSTGLAGTGGEQFF. CDR3 nucleotides: TGCGCCAGCAGCACGGGACTAGCGGGTACAGGGGGTGAGCAGTTCTTC.

V gene TRBV18 combines with J gene TRBJ2-1; 7 bases line up with TRBD1. CDR3 length equals 15 residues. Looked up from germline, CDR1 is KGHSH and CDR2 is LQKENI. The V and J ends lost 3 bases and 12 bases, in that order; junction bases with no gene match: 14. This CDR3 is CASSPTGRGQRVQFF. CDR3 nucleotides: TGTGCCAGCTCACCGACCGGAAGGGGGCAAAGGGTGCAGTTCTTC.

There are many counts of this clonotype. This sequence joins TRBV2 and TRBJ2-1; possible D gene TRBD1, 6 bases. The CDR3 totals 13 residues. Germline lookup yields CDR1 SNHLY and CDR2 FYNNEI. The V end was cut by 6 bases, the J end by 4 bases, with 10 bases between. CDR3 residues: CASRADSYNEQFF. CDR3 sequence (DNA): TGTGCCAGCAGGGCGGACAGTTACAATGAGCAGTTCTTC. Full variable domain (missing parts from reference TRBV2 and TRBJ2-1): EPEVTQTPSHQVTQMGQEVILRCVPISNHLYFYWYRQILGQKVEFLVSFYNNEISEKSEIFDDQFSVERPDGSNFTLKIRSTKLEDSAMYFCASRADSYNEQFFGPGTRLTVL.

This clonotype was observed many times. CDR3 nucleotide sequence: TGTGCCAGCAGCTTAGATCGGAGCAATGAGCAGTTCTTC. Protein sequence: CASSLDRSNEQFF. The chain joins TRBV11-2 to TRBJ2-1; D unclear. V lost 0 bases and J lost 6, with 6 bases in between. Looked up from germline, CDR1 is SGHAT and CDR2 is FQNNGV. The CDR3 covers 13 residues. Full variable domain (outside the CDR3, taken from reference TRBV11-2 and TRBJ2-1): EAGVAQSPRYKIIEKRQSVAFWCNPISGHATLYWYQQILGQGPKLLIQFQNNGVVDDSQLPKDRFSAERLKGVDSTLKIQPAKLEDSAVYLCASSLDRSNEQFFGPGTRLTVL.

This clonotype was seen a few times. This chain connects TRBV20-1 to TRBJ2-1; D might be TRBD1 or TRBD2, each matching 5 bases. The CDR3 spans 15 residues. From germline, CDR1 is DFQATT and CDR2 SNEGSKA (reference sequence). Trimming removed 2 bases at V and 2 bases at J, with 13 bases between. This CDR3 is CSARPPGRAYNEQFF. CDR3 DNA: TGCAGTGCTAGACCCCCGGGACGGGCCTACAATGAGCAGTTCTTC.

The V call is TRBV7-9, the J call TRBJ1-1; D is uncertain. The ends were cut back, 5 bases at V and 4 bases at J, with 20 bases in the middle. The CDR3 has 16 amino acids. Germline assignment: CDR1 SEHNR and CDR2 FQNEAQ (reference sequence). In nucleotides, the CDR3 is TGTGCCAGCAGCCCGCGGGGTTCCGTTCAAGGCACTGAAGCTTTCTTT. Protein product: CASSPRGSVQGTEAFF.

This clonotype has a handful of counts. The chain combines TRBV2 with TRBJ2-1, with a weak D call TRBD2 (6 bases). V was pared by 5 bases and J by 3 bases, with 14 bases between. This CDR3 is 15 amino acids long. Germline CDR1 and CDR2: SNHLY and FYNNEI. CDR3 protein: CASSIILAIYNEQFF. As DNA, the CDR3 is TGTGCCAGCAGTATTATTCTAGCGATCTACAATGAGCAGTTCTTC.